These 20 T cell receptor beta chains were sequenced from one sample in a study of T cell responses to AZD1222 COVID-19 vaccine. Repertoires were generated with immunoSEQ multiplex PCR, while TCRdb's copy carries only in-frame clones and drops some. This sample has 85,000 to 130,000 clones, with around nine tenths found just once. The sequences come from peripheral blood, collected on day 0 of AZD1222 vaccination. The receptors were gathered from an adult in good health.

The CDR3 spells CASSEMISDSHEQYF. The CDR3 nucleotides read TGTGCCAGCAGTGAAATGATTTCGGACAGCCACGAGCAGTACTTC. The V call is TRBV6-1, the J call TRBJ2-7; weak D call: TRBD1 (6 bases). Looked up from germline, CDR1 is MNHNS and CDR2 is SASEGT. This CDR3 spans 15 amino acids. Trimming removed 2 bases at V and 5 bases at J, with 16 bases between.

This clone has a single count. This sequence joins TRBV6-2 or TRBV6-3 and TRBJ2-2, with D possibly TRBD2 on 5 matching bases. Deletions cut 4 bases from V and 4 bases from J, with 13 bases between. There are 15 residues in the CDR3. Germline lookup yields CDR1 MNHEY and CDR2 SVGEGT. The CDR3 DNA reads as TGTGCCAGCAGTTCGAGGGCCGGAGGCACCGGGGAGCTGTTTTTT. It translates to CASSSRAGGTGELFF.

This clone has a single count. The chain recombines TRBV5-4 with TRBJ2-3, with D perhaps matching TRBD2 (5 bases). The CDR3 is made up of 17 amino acids. V gave up 0 bases and J gave up 0 bases, with 14 bases separating them. Per the germline V gene, CDR1 is SGHNT and CDR2 is YYREEE (reference sequence). CDR3 region: CASSLVMLAGSTDTQYF. The CDR3 DNA reads as TGTGCCAGCAGCTTGGTTATGCTAGCCGGAAGCACAGATACGCAGTATTTT.

The chain is built from TRBV28 and TRBJ1-4; tentatively, D is TRBD1 (5 bases). CDR1 and CDR2 (germline): MDHEN, SYDVKM. The V end was cut by 1 base, the J end by 12 bases, with 21 bases between. The length of the CDR3 is 16 residues. CDR3 DNA sequence: TGTGCCAGCAGTTTATACGCACAGGTAGCGGGCCTGGAACTGTTTTTT. It yields the protein CASSLYAQVAGLELFF.

The chain joins TRBV5-1 to TRBJ1-2, with TRBD1 identical over 9 bases. The CDR3 loop spans 15 amino acids. Trimming cost V 0 bases and J 5 bases; bases outside gene matches: 5. In germline, CDR1 is SGHRS, CDR2 YFSETQ. The CDR3 reads CASSLGDRETYGYTF. The CDR3 DNA reads as TGCGCCAGCAGCTTGGGGGACAGGGAGACGTATGGCTACACCTTC.

The chain combines TRBV29-1 with TRBJ1-1, with 9 bases that match TRBD1. CDR3 length equals 13 residues. V lost 4 bases to trimming and J lost 7 bases; unmatched junction nucleotides: 7. Germline lookup yields CDR1 SQVTM and CDR2 ANQGSEA. The CDR3 DNA sequence: TGCAGCGTTGTACAGGGGGCGCTTGATGAAGCTTTCTTT. It encodes CSVVQGALDEAFF.

The rearrangement uses TRBV27 and TRBJ1-4; D call uncertain. This CDR3 comprises 15 residues. From germline, CDR1 is MNHEY and CDR2 SMNVEV (reference sequence). V was shortened by 6 bases and J by 7 bases, with 18 bases between the two germline ends. The CDR3 loop reads CASRRQQAAGEKLFF. CDR3 sequence (DNA): TGTGCCAGCAGGAGGCAGCAGGCGGCTGGTGAAAAACTGTTTTTT.

This chain connects TRBV27 to TRBJ2-3, with 11 bases identical to TRBD2. This CDR3 is 15 amino acids long. J lost 11 bases, V lost 3 bases, and 10 bases had no gene match. Germline V gene data show CDR1 as MNHEY and CDR2 as SMNVEV (reference sequence). The chain's CDR3 is CASSFPGTSGGGQYF. In DNA, the CDR3 is TGTGCCAGCAGTTTTCCCGGGACTAGCGGAGGGGGGCAGTATTTT.

This chain connects TRBV4-2 to TRBJ2-7; 11 nucleotides agree with TRBD1. Trimming cost V 6 bases and J 3 bases; bases outside gene matches: 7. This CDR3 contains 15 residues. In germline, CDR1 is LGHNA, CDR2 YNFKEQ. The CDR3 protein is CASSPGQGAYYEQYF. For the CDR3, the DNA is TGTGCCAGCAGTCCTGGACAGGGGGCTTACTACGAGCAGTACTTC.

The chain uses TRBV7-2 and TRBJ2-1; 10 nucleotides agree with TRBD1. Germline-derived CDR1 and CDR2 are SGHTA and FQGNSA. J was trimmed by 6 bases and V by 5 bases; bases with no gene match: 7. The CDR3 is made up of 15 amino acids. CDR3 sequence: CASSPGGQGRNEQFF. The CDR3 DNA is TGTGCCAGCAGCCCGGGGGGACAGGGGCGCAATGAGCAGTTCTTC. The complete variable domain, with remaining parts taken from reference TRBV7-2 and TRBJ2-1, reads GAGVSQSPSNKVTEKGKDVELRCDPISGHTALYWYRQSLGQGLEFLIYFQGNSAPDKSGLPSDRFSAERTGGSVSTLTIQRTQQEDSAVYLCASSPGGQGRNEQFFGPGTRLTVL.

The chain carries TRBV7-2 and TRBJ1-1; D is uncertain. Between the trimmed V and J ends, which lost 5 bases and 1 base, there was a span of 11 bases. Germline-derived CDR1 and CDR2 are SGHTA and FQGNSA. CDR3 length: 14 residues. The CDR3 sequence is CASSGQVRNTEAFF. CDR3 nucleotides: TGTGCCAGCAGCGGTCAGGTGAGGAACACTGAAGCTTTCTTT.

This clone was counted between two and nine times. The rearrangement joins TRBV7-8 to TRBJ2-5; 8 nucleotides match TRBD2. Germline loops: CDR1 SGHVS, CDR2 FQNEAQ. Trimming took 6 bases from V and 2 from J; bases not matched to a gene: 2. The CDR3 has 13 residues. CDR3 bases: TGTGCCAGCAGAGGGACTAGGCAAGAGACCCAGTACTTC. This translates into CASRGTRQETQYF.

The V call is TRBV7-9, the J call TRBJ2-7; possible D gene TRBD1, 6 bases. The CDR3 has 12 amino acids. V was clipped by 3 bases and J by 9 bases, with 12 bases between them. The V gene's germline CDR1 is SEHNR and CDR2 FQNEAQ (reference sequence). The CDR3 is CASSFEGVRQYF. CDR3 in DNA: TGTGCCAGCAGCTTTGAGGGGGTAAGGCAGTACTTC.

The chain links TRBV27 to TRBJ1-2, with 9 bases identical to TRBD1. The CDR3 loop spans 16 amino acids. V lost 5 bases to trimming and J lost 4 bases; unmatched junction nucleotides: 11. Germline assignment: CDR1 MNHEY and CDR2 SMNVEV (reference sequence). The CDR3 region has the DNA TGTGCCAGCAGTCCCATACGGACAGGGGCGGCCTATGGCTACACCTTC. This sequence encodes CASSPIRTGAAYGYTF.

The CDR3 here is CASSQARTGGYEKLFF. For the CDR3, the DNA is TGTGCCAGCAGCCAAGCCAGGACAGGGGGTTATGAAAAACTGTTTTTT. The gene calls are TRBV3-1 (or the pseudogene TRBV3-2) and TRBJ1-4, with 10 bases aligning to TRBD1. CDR1 LGHDT and CDR2 YNNKEL come from the germline V gene (reference sequence). V dropped 1 base and J dropped 6; count of bases not matched to a gene: 5. CDR3 length: 16 residues.

This chain connects TRBV2 to TRBJ1-4; no definite D call. The CDR3 runs to 13 residues. The V end lost 10 bases, the J end lost 7 bases, and 16 bases lay between the germline ends. Germline V gene sequence: CDR1 SNHLY, CDR2 FYNNEI. The CDR3 sequence: CATRRQRAEKLFF. The CDR3 bases are TGTGCCACTAGGCGCCAGCGGGCTGAAAAACTGTTTTTT.

This chain links TRBV6-1 with TRBJ1-6; TRBD1 matches at 9 bases. Germline lookup yields CDR1 MNHNS and CDR2 SASEGT. J gave up 6 bases and V 2 bases, and 5 bases lay outside the gene matches. The CDR3 extends over 16 amino acids. The CDR3 nucleotides read TGTGCCAGCAGTGAACCGGGACAGGGCCCTAATTCACCCCTCCACTTT. Its translation: CASSEPGQGPNSPLHF.

This chain connects TRBV18 to TRBJ2-1; tentatively, D is TRBD1 or TRBD2 (5 bases each). This CDR3 comprises 12 residues. CDR1 is KGHSH, CDR2 LQKENI, per germline. V lost 6 bases and J lost 8, with 11 bases in between. The CDR3 DNA reads as TGTGCCAGCTCTCGGGGCGACTATGAGCAGTTCTTC. Translation gives CASSRGDYEQFF.

This clone was detected once. This chain joins TRBV7-6 and TRBJ1-1; 7 nucleotides line up with TRBD1. CDR3 size: 14 residues. V dropped 5 bases and J dropped 0; count of bases not matched to a gene: 3. The germline CDR1 and CDR2 sequences are SGHVS and FNYEAQ. The CDR3 protein is CASSRDSMNTEAFF. The CDR3 DNA sequence: TGTGCCAGCAGCCGGGACAGCATGAACACTGAAGCTTTCTTT.

A remark on this clone: A read error may produce the germline difference seen at one junction end. The chain carries TRBV29-1 and TRBJ2-1; TRBD1 matches 10 bases. The CDR3 runs to 15 residues. Germline V gives CDR1 SQVTM, CDR2 ANQGSEA. As DNA, the CDR3 is TGCAGCATTGATAAGGGGACAGGGGTTTACAATGAGCAGTTCTTC. Translation gives CSIDKGTGVYNEQFF.